This TCR beta chain was sequenced during a study of CD8 T cells in ankylosing spondylitis. Study conclusions and caveats: There was reportedly significant enrichment of clones that were disease-linked in matched ankylosing spondylitis synovial fluid. Ankylosing spondylitis blood appeared to be characterized by a TCR beta motif of roughly eight highly homologous variants.

Comment on this clonotype: What it recognizes is unknown.

It was by quantitative 5'-RACE with molecular barcodes that TCR beta libraries were made. TCRdb processed the 5' RACE reads anew with MiXCR; each CDR3 protein has one entry. The table lists roughly 220,000 distinct CDR3 sequences, under 12% of them singletons. The CDR3 runs to 12 residues. V was trimmed by 2 bases and J by 5 bases, leaving 5 bases between them. Germline CDR1 reads SEHNR; CDR2 reads FQNEAQ (reference sequence). The clonotype was recovered from a male donor with ankylosing spondylitis or in good health (not recorded which). The V and J genes are TRBV7-9 and TRBJ2-3; D not resolved. Sequenced material: blood, either unsorted or a sorted T cell fraction (not recorded which). The CDR3 sequence: CASSLSRDTQYF. In nucleotides, the CDR3 is TGTGCCAGCAGCTTATCAAGAGATACGCAGTATTTT.